The next 6 T cell receptor beta chains were all read from a single sample in a study of shared clonotypes between healthy human individuals. The protocol was immunoSEQ multiplex PCR, while the TCRdb copy is restricted to in-frame clones and leaves out a portion. The table includes around 600,000 clones, less than 98% detected once. What was sequenced was naive CD4+ T cells sorted from blood. As to subset: CD45RA+ positively selected. These receptors came from a woman aged 25-40 years in good health.

As to this clone: Other DNA sequences of this sample code for an identical CDR3. The V call is TRBV7-8, the J call TRBJ2-7; TRBD1 agrees at 7 bases. V shed 5 bases and J 2 bases; nucleotides not matched to a gene: 3. The CDR3 loop spans 13 amino acids. Germline V gene lookup returns CDR1 SGHVS and CDR2 FQNEAQ. The chain's CDR3 is CASSLDRAYEQYF. The CDR3 bases are TGTGCCAGCAGCCTAGACAGGGCCTACGAGCAGTACTTC.

The chain recombines TRBV29-1 with TRBJ1-1; no reliable D call. The germline V gene has CDR1 SQVTM and CDR2 ANQGSEA. This CDR3 contains 12 residues. Trimming took off 4 bases at V and 4 bases at J, with 10 bases between the two ends. CDR3 sequence: CSVVVRGTEAFF. In nucleotides, the CDR3 is TGCAGCGTTGTGGTTCGGGGCACTGAAGCTTTCTTT.

This chain joins TRBV28 and TRBJ1-2; 8 bases agree with TRBD1. The CDR3 is 14 amino acids. J gave up 4 bases and V 3 bases, and 4 bases lay outside the gene matches. Germline-derived CDR1 and CDR2 are MDHEN and SYDVKM. The CDR3 nucleotides are TGTGCCAGCAGTTTTGGGGACAGGATCTATGGCTACACCTTC. Amino acid sequence: CASSFGDRIYGYTF.

The chain uses TRBV7-8 and TRBJ2-2, with a possible D match to TRBD2 (6 bases). Trimming stripped 5 bases from V and 6 bases from J, with 16 bases between. CDR1 is SGHVS, CDR2 FQNEAQ, per germline. CDR3 length: 15 residues. The CDR3 DNA reads TGTGCCAGCAGCACGACTAGGGGCCGGGCCGGGGAGCTGTTTTTT. As protein: CASSTTRGRAGELFF.

The J gene is TRBJ2-7, the V gene TRBV10-3; perhaps TRBD1 as D (6 bases). CDR3 length equals 13 residues. Trimming stripped 5 bases from V and 6 bases from J, with 14 bases between. CDR1 is ENHRY and CDR2 is SYGVKD in the germline V gene. The CDR3 DNA sequence: TGTGCCATCAGTCCGGGACAAGGAACCGAGCAGTACTTC. It encodes CAISPGQGTEQYF.

The J gene is TRBJ2-7, the V gene TRBV7-9, with TRBD2 matching over 9 bases. The CDR3 is 17 residues long. Germline V gives CDR1 SEHNR, CDR2 FQNEAQ (reference sequence). The trim removed 4 bases at V and 4 bases at J, leaving 14 bases unmatched. CDR3 DNA: TGTGCCAGCAGCTCGCATAGCGGGAGAGGGGGGATTTACGAGCAGTACTTC. It is translated as CASSSHSGRGGIYEQYF.